The 17 T cell receptor beta chains presented below share a single source sample, sequenced in a study of blood T cell repertoires in COVID-19 (dated by TCRdb to the early 2020s). The library was produced with the immunoSEQ multiplex PCR assay. TCRdb obtained this table from immuneACCESS and retained in-frame rearrangements with V and J assigned. These tables miss some clones; where compared with another copy, unresolved V genes account for less than half of the shortfall, and the remainder is unexplained. The sample table contains more than 95,000 clones; only one count was recorded for 84% of them. The ten largest account for 20% to 30% of the sample. The sequencing sample was made of peripheral blood. The receptors were sampled from a man aged 55 to 69 with acute or convalescent COVID-19.

J is TRBJ2-1 and V is TRBV4-1, with a possible D match to TRBD1 (5 bases). Per the germline V gene, CDR1 is MGHRA and CDR2 is YSYEKL. The V end lost 3 bases, the J end lost 4 bases, and 10 bases lay between the germline ends. The CDR3 sequence is 14 residues long. DNA for the CDR3: TGCGCCAGCAGCCAGGAGACAGATTACAATGAGCAGTTCTTC. As protein: CASSQETDYNEQFF.

The chain uses TRBV28 and TRBJ1-2; D might be TRBD1 (6 bases). CDR3 length equals 15 residues. Germline lookup yields CDR1 MDHEN and CDR2 SYDVKM. V lost 0 bases and J lost 0, with 8 bases in between. CDR3 residues: CASSLWGAPNYGYTF. In DNA form, the CDR3 reads TGTGCCAGCAGTTTATGGGGGGCCCCTAACTATGGCTACACCTTC.

The chain recombines TRBV2 with TRBJ2-1, with 16 bases identical to TRBD2. The CDR3 has 16 amino acids. After removal of 7 bases from V and 7 bases from J, the junction contained 7 bases not matched to a gene. Germline CDR1 and CDR2: SNHLY and FYNNEI. The CDR3 protein is CASTPGLAGGRNEQFF. The CDR3 nucleotides are TGTGCCAGCACACCGGGACTAGCGGGAGGGCGGAATGAGCAGTTCTTC. Filled out from reference TRBV2 and TRBJ2-1, the complete variable domain reads EPEVTQTPSHQVTQMGQEVILRCVPISNHLYFYWYRQILGQKVEFLVSFYNNEISEKSEIFDDQFSVERPDGSNFTLKIRSTKLEDSAMYFCASTPGLAGGRNEQFFGPGTRLTVL.

V gene TRBV5-1 combines with J gene TRBJ2-5; the match to TRBD1 covers 8 bases. Germline values: CDR1 SGHRS, CDR2 YFSETQ. Germline trimming cut 0 bases from V and 1 base from J; bases unmatched to any gene: 2. This CDR3 contains 15 residues. In DNA, the CDR3 is TGCGCCAGCAGCTTGGCCGGGACAGGCCAAGAGACCCAGTACTTC. Encoded protein: CASSLAGTGQETQYF.

The J gene is TRBJ1-5, the V gene TRBV19, with unresolved D. Trimming shortened V by 3 bases and J by 7 bases, and 10 bases separated the two germline ends. There are 13 residues in the CDR3. Germline V CDR1 and CDR2: LNHDA, SQIVND (reference sequence). CDR3 residues: CASSIRLGQPQHF. DNA for the CDR3: TGTGCCAGTAGTATCCGTCTCGGGCAGCCCCAGCATTTT.

This chain connects TRBV5-1 to TRBJ2-1, with TRBD2 matching over 7 bases. The germline V gene encodes CDR1 SGHRS and CDR2 YFSETQ. J was trimmed by 9 bases and V by 3 bases; bases with no gene match: 9. The CDR3 sequence is 14 residues long. CDR3 sequence reads: CASSSWTRGSEQFF. The CDR3 DNA reads as TGCGCCAGCAGCTCCTGGACGCGGGGGAGTGAGCAGTTCTTC.

The chain links TRBV30 to TRBJ2-1, with no clear D. CDR1 GTSNPN and CDR2 SVGIG come from the germline V gene (reference sequence). V was cut by 8 bases and J by 0 bases, with 8 bases left in between. The CDR3 runs to 12 residues. The CDR3 nucleotides read TGTGCCAGTATCGGCTCCTACAATGAGCAGTTCTTC. Translating gives CASIGSYNEQFF.

Only one count was recorded for this clone. J is TRBJ2-3 and V is TRBV5-5; D might be TRBD2 (5 bases). The V and J ends lost 2 bases and 2 bases respectively, with 12 bases between them. The CDR3 is 15 residues long. Germline CDR1 SGHKS, CDR2 YYEKEE (reference sequence). CDR3 DNA sequence: TGTGCCAGCAGCTTCGGAGCGGCCGCCACAGATACGCAGTATTTT. Translating gives CASSFGAAATDTQYF.

The gene calls are TRBV7-8 and TRBJ2-3, with D perhaps matching TRBD1 (6 bases). This CDR3 contains 16 residues. V was cut by 5 bases and J by 2 bases, with 17 bases left in between. The V gene's germline CDR1 is SGHVS and CDR2 FQNEAQ. The chain's CDR3 is CASSRPPGQNTDTQYF. The CDR3 region has the DNA TGTGCCAGCAGCCGTCCTCCGGGACAAAACACAGATACGCAGTATTTT.

The chain employs TRBV6-1 and TRBJ2-1, with 11 bases aligning to TRBD2. This CDR3 has 15 residues. V lost 6 bases, J lost 7 bases, and 8 bases stayed unmatched. Germline-derived CDR1 and CDR2 are MNHNS and SASEGT. The CDR3 region is CASSLRLAGHNEQFF. The CDR3 coding sequence is TGTGCCAGCAGCCTCAGACTAGCGGGGCATAATGAGCAGTTCTTC.

This rearrangement joins TRBV28 to TRBJ2-1; maybe TRBD2 (5 bases). The germline CDR1 and CDR2 sequences are MDHEN and SYDVKM. V lost 4 bases, J lost 4 bases, and 11 bases lay in between. This CDR3 has 14 amino acids. The CDR3 sequence is CASSSLAPYNEQFF. CDR3 nucleotide sequence: TGTGCCAGCAGTTCCCTAGCACCTTACAATGAGCAGTTCTTC. The whole variable domain, filled in from reference TRBV28 and TRBJ2-1, reads DVKVTQSSRYLVKRTGEKVFLECVQDMDHENMFWYRQDPGLGLRLIYFSYDVKMKEKGDIPEGYSVSREKKERFSLILESASTNQTSMYLCASSSLAPYNEQFFGPGTRLTVL.

The V and J genes are TRBV9 and TRBJ2-7; D possibly corresponds to TRBD2 (6 bases). Between the trimmed V and J ends, which lost 0 bases and 5 bases, there was a span of 12 bases. From germline, CDR1 is SGDLS and CDR2 YYNGEE. This CDR3 spans 14 amino acids. The CDR3 is CASSVVVAVHEQYV. CDR3 in DNA: TGTGCCAGCAGCGTAGTGGTAGCGGTTCACGAGCAGTACGTC.

J is TRBJ2-7 and V is TRBV6-6; possibly TRBD1 for D (5 bases). CDR1 MNHNY and CDR2 SVGAGI come from the germline V gene (reference sequence). V dropped 7 bases and J dropped 2 bases, with 12 bases sitting between them. CDR3 length: 13 amino acids. CDR3: CASTAGFPYEQYF. The CDR3 DNA is TGTGCCAGCACCGCAGGGTTCCCCTACGAGCAGTACTTC.

The V call is TRBV29-1, the J call TRBJ2-7, with 11 bases identical to TRBD2. The V gene's germline CDR1 is SQVTM and CDR2 ANQGSEA. With V trimmed by 8 bases and J by 3 bases, 3 bases remained unmatched. The CDR3 contains 12 residues. CDR3 in DNA: TGCAGCTTCACTAGCGGGAGCTACGAGCAGTACTTC. Translated, it gives CSFTSGSYEQYF.

This chain uses TRBV5-4 with TRBJ2-3; possible D gene TRBD2, 6 bases. V was trimmed by 4 bases and J by 2 bases, leaving 17 bases between them. CDR3 size: 16 residues. Per germline, CDR1 SGHNT and CDR2 YYREEE (reference sequence). CDR3 sequence (DNA): TGTGCCAGCAGCAGCCGGGACTTCATGGACACAGATACGCAGTATTTT. Translating gives CASSSRDFMDTDTQYF. The full variable domain, with the rest looked up from reference TRBV5-4 and TRBJ2-3, is ETGVTQSPTHLIKTRGQQVTLRCSSQSGHNTVSWYQQALGQGPQFIFQYYREEENGRGNFPPRFSGLQFPNYSSELNVNALELDDSALYLCASSSRDFMDTDTQYFGPGTRLTVL.

This clone was observed a handful of times. This chain joins TRBV4-2 and TRBJ1-2; no clear D. Germline V lookup: CDR1 LGHNA, CDR2 YNFKEQ. The CDR3 covers 14 residues. Trimming left V 0 bases short and J 8 bases short, with 13 bases between. CDR3 region: CASSQDGGVGGYTF. In nucleotides, the CDR3 is TGTGCCAGCAGCCAAGACGGAGGCGTGGGCGGCTACACCTTC.

The V call is TRBV11-2, the J call TRBJ1-1, with 7 bases fitting TRBD1. V shed 2 bases, J shed 4 bases, and the junction held 4 bases outside the gene matches. The CDR3 is made up of 14 amino acids. CDR1 and CDR2 (germline): SGHAT, FQNNGV. CDR3 region: CASSLTAGGTEAFF. As DNA, the CDR3 is TGTGCCAGCAGCTTAACGGCAGGGGGCACTGAAGCTTTCTTT.